The 19 T cell receptor beta chains listed next were all sequenced from one sample in a study of blood T cell repertoires in COVID-19 (TCRdb year 2020). The library came from the immunoSEQ multiplex PCR assay. Here the immuneACCESS table is served through TCRdb, limited to in-frame sequences with V and J called. Missing clones are a known gap in these copies; in checked studies unresolved V genes cover under half, and the rest lacks a known reason. This sample is represented by about 140,000 clones; under 85% of them were singletons. The ten most abundant clones make up about 1.5% of the sample. The specimen sequenced was PBMCs or T cells enriched from blood (not recorded which). The receptors shown here come from a woman aged 18-35 years who had been exposed to COVID-19.

The chain is built from TRBV9 and TRBJ2-7, with D maybe TRBD2 (6 bases). The CDR3 consists of 15 residues. Trimming cost V 0 bases and J 4 bases, with 14 bases left between them. Per the germline V gene, CDR1 is SGDLS and CDR2 is YYNGEE. The CDR3 region is CASSVGKGAGYEQYF. CDR3 in DNA: TGTGCCAGCAGCGTAGGAAAAGGGGCGGGATACGAGCAGTACTTC.

The chain recombines TRBV28 with TRBJ1-5; TRBD1 agrees at 7 bases. V shed 5 bases, J shed 1 base, and the junction held 5 bases outside the gene matches. Germline CDR1 reads MDHEN; CDR2 reads SYDVKM. This CDR3 region has 15 residues. The CDR3 DNA reads as TGTGCCAGCAGTAGTACAGGGGCGAGCAATCAGCCCCAGCATTTT. It translates to CASSSTGASNQPQHF.

This chain connects TRBV7-2 to TRBJ2-3; tentative D call: TRBD1 (6 bases). This CDR3 is 15 amino acids long. Deletions cut 5 bases from V and 2 bases from J, with 14 bases between. In germline, CDR1 is SGHTA, CDR2 FQGNSA. CDR3: CASSKKTGYTDTQYF. CDR3 DNA: TGTGCCAGCAGCAAAAAGACAGGATACACAGATACGCAGTATTTT.

This chain connects TRBV5-4 to TRBJ1-2; 7 positions agree with TRBD1. The V gene's germline CDR1 is SGHNT and CDR2 YYREEE (reference sequence). V dropped 2 bases and J dropped 8; count of bases not matched to a gene: 6. The CDR3 sequence is 13 residues long. CDR3 sequence (DNA): TGTGCCAGCAGCTTTAGAGGGGGCAAAGGCTACACCTTC. It translates to CASSFRGGKGYTF.

This CDR3 is CASSEGTGNTGELFF. In DNA form, the CDR3 reads TGTGCCAGCAGTGAAGGTACAGGGAACACCGGGGAGCTGTTTTTT. J is TRBJ2-2 and V is TRBV6-4, with a possible D match to TRBD1 (5 bases). The CDR3 is 15 residues long. The germline gives CDR1 MRHNA, CDR2 SNTAGT. The germline V and J ends were trimmed by 3 bases and 1 base, with 9 bases remaining between them.

The V gene is TRBV4-2, the J gene TRBJ1-2, with TRBD1 matching over 9 bases. Germline CDR1 reads LGHNA; CDR2 reads YNFKEQ. Unmatched junction bases numbered 13, after V lost 0 bases and J lost 8 bases. CDR3 length: 17 amino acids. The CDR3 sequence is CASSQEGPQGAQSGYTF. In nucleotides, the CDR3 is TGTGCCAGCAGCCAAGAAGGCCCACAGGGGGCGCAATCCGGCTACACCTTC.

The rearrangement links TRBV6-4 to TRBJ2-1; TRBD2 agrees at 11 bases. The V gene's germline CDR1 is MRHNA and CDR2 SNTAGT. The ends lost 5 bases at V and 6 bases at J; junction bases unmatched: 6. There are 15 residues in the CDR3. As DNA, the CDR3 is TGTGCCAGCAGTACCGGGACTAGCGGTCGCAATGAGCAGTTCTTC. Its protein product is CASSTGTSGRNEQFF.

This clone was counted once. The gene calls are TRBV19 and TRBJ1-5, with TRBD1 matching over 8 bases. There are 16 residues in the CDR3. Germline V gene sequence: CDR1 LNHDA, CDR2 SQIVND (reference sequence). Germline trimming cut 5 bases from V and 5 bases from J; bases unmatched to any gene: 11. The CDR3 loop reads CASSGGPGQVHQPQHF. In nucleotides, the CDR3 is TGTGCCAGTAGTGGGGGCCCGGGACAGGTACATCAGCCCCAGCATTTT.

This rearrangement joins TRBV11-2 to TRBJ1-2, with 9 bases fitting TRBD1. CDR1 and CDR2 (germline): SGHAT, FQNNGV. The junction had 14 bases not matched to a gene; V was cut back by 5 bases and J by 4 bases. This CDR3 is built from 17 residues. CDR3 amino acids: CASSPSTNRGLVYGYTF. In DNA form, the CDR3 reads TGTGCCAGCAGCCCCTCAACCAACAGGGGGCTGGTCTATGGCTACACCTTC.

This clone was recorded once. The chain recombines TRBV7-2 with TRBJ2-1, with 10 bases matching TRBD2. V was clipped by 7 bases and J by 0 bases; unmatched bases: 6. The CDR3 is made up of 16 amino acids. The germline CDR1 and CDR2 sequences are SGHTA and FQGNSA. The CDR3 sequence is CASKPLAGSSYNEQFF. Here the CDR3 DNA reads TGTGCCAGCAAGCCACTAGCGGGAAGCTCCTACAATGAGCAGTTCTTC.

This chain uses TRBV27 with TRBJ1-2; TRBD1 matches at 8 bases. The V and J ends lost 0 bases and 7 bases, in that order; junction bases with no gene match: 16. Per germline, CDR1 MNHEY and CDR2 SMNVEV (reference sequence). This CDR3 region has 18 residues. The CDR3 nucleotides are TGTGCCAGCAGTTTATCGTCTAGTTTTACAGGGGGTATGGGTGGCTACACCTTC. Protein sequence: CASSLSSSFTGGMGGYTF.

The V gene is TRBV5-6, the J gene TRBJ1-2; D is perhaps TRBD1 (6 bases). The germline gives CDR1 SGHDT, CDR2 YYEEEE. V gave up 7 bases and J gave up 4 bases, with 17 bases separating them. This CDR3 contains 14 residues. CDR3 coding DNA: TGTGCCAGCGCCTACCAAGGGGGGGGCTATGGCTACACCTTC. Translation: CASAYQGGGYGYTF.

V usage is TRBV29-1 and J usage is TRBJ1-1; 7 bases fit TRBD1. Germline CDR1 SQVTM, CDR2 ANQGSEA. Germline trimming cut 4 bases from V and 5 bases from J; bases unmatched to any gene: 10. The CDR3 spans 14 residues. The CDR3 region is CSVVVRGRATEAFF. CDR3 bases: TGCAGCGTTGTGGTAAGGGGGCGAGCAACTGAAGCTTTCTTT.

The rearrangement joins TRBV27 to TRBJ2-7; 8 nucleotides match TRBD2. The CDR3 is made up of 13 amino acids. Germline V gene data show CDR1 as MNHEY and CDR2 as SMNVEV (reference sequence). V trimming: 3 bases; J trimming: 3 bases; junction bases outside the gene matches: 1. The CDR3 DNA follows: TGTGCCAGCAGTTTTGCGGGAGGCTACGAGCAGTACTTC. Protein product: CASSFAGGYEQYF.

The chain is built from TRBV4-2 and TRBJ1-2, with TRBD1 matching 7 bases. CDR1 and CDR2 from the germline V gene are LGHNA and YNFKEQ. The CDR3 loop spans 17 amino acids. After removal of 1 base from V and 1 base from J, the junction contained 9 bases not matched to a gene. CDR3 DNA sequence: TGTGCCAGCAGCCAAGTAGGGACAGATTTCTTTAACTATGGCTACACCTTC. Encoded protein: CASSQVGTDFFNYGYTF.

This chain uses TRBV7-6 with TRBJ2-5, with 7 bases aligning to TRBD1. This CDR3 has 14 amino acids. V lost 5 bases to trimming and J lost 2 bases; unmatched junction nucleotides: 5. Germline V gene sequence: CDR1 SGHVS, CDR2 FNYEAQ. CDR3 nucleotides: TGTGCCAGCAGCCGAACAGGGGAACAAGAGACCCAGTACTTC. This codes for CASSRTGEQETQYF.

As DNA, the CDR3 is TGTGCCACCAGCAGACTTACCGGGACTAACTACAATGAGCAGTTCTTC. The encoded protein is CATSRLTGTNYNEQFF. The V gene is TRBV15, the J gene TRBJ2-1; 7 nucleotides match TRBD2. CDR3 length: 16 residues. Germline V gene lookup returns CDR1 LNHNV and CDR2 YYDKDF (reference sequence). Trimming removed 2 bases from V and 3 bases from J; junction bases left unmatched: 7.

V and J are TRBV7-2 and TRBJ2-5; 7 nucleotides line up with TRBD2. Per germline, CDR1 SGHTA and CDR2 FQGNSA. Unmatched junction bases numbered 4, after V lost 7 bases and J lost 2 bases. The CDR3 spans 13 residues. CDR3 in amino acids: CASNPAGQETQYF. The CDR3 bases are TGTGCCAGCAACCCAGCGGGGCAAGAGACCCAGTACTTC.

The chain uses TRBV2 and TRBJ1-1, with TRBD1 identical over 7 bases. Trimming removed 7 bases from V and 4 bases from J; junction bases left unmatched: 12. Germline-derived CDR1 and CDR2 are SNHLY and FYNNEI. CDR3 size: 15 residues. CDR3 nucleotide sequence: TGTGCCAGCACCATATCGGAGACAGGGCCCACTGAAGCTTTCTTT. Its translation: CASTISETGPTEAFF. The full variable domain, in which reference TRBV2 and TRBJ1-1 provide the parts outside the CDR3, is EPEVTQTPSHQVTQMGQEVILRCVPISNHLYFYWYRQILGQKVEFLVSFYNNEISEKSEIFDDQFSVERPDGSNFTLKIRSTKLEDSAMYFCASTISETGPTEAFFGQGTRLTVV.